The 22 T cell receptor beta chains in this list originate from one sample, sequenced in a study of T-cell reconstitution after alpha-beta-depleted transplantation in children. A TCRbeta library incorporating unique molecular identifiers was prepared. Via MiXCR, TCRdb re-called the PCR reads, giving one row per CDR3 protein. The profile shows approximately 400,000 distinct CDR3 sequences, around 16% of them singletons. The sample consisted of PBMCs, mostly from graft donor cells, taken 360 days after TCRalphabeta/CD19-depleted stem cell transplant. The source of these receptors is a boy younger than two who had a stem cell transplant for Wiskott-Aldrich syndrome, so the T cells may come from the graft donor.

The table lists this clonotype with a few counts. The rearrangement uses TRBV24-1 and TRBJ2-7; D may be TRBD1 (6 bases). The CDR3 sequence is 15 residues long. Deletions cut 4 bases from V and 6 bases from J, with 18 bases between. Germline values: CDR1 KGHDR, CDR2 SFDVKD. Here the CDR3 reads CATSDAERPQGEQYF. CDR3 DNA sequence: TGTGCCACCAGTGACGCAGAGAGGCCACAGGGCGAGCAGTACTTC.

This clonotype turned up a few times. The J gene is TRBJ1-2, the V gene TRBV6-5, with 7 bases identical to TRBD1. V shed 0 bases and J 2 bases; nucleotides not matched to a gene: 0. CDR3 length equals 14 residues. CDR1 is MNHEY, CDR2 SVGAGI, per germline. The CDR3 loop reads CASSYSGQNYGYTF. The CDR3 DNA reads TGTGCCAGCAGTTACTCGGGACAGAACTATGGCTACACCTTC.

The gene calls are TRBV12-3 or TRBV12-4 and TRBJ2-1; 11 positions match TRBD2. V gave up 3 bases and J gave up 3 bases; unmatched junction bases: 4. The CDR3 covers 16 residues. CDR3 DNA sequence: TGTGCCAGCAGTTTCGTAGCGGGAGGGGTCTACAATGAGCAGTTCTTC. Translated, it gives CASSFVAGGVYNEQFF.

The CDR3 region has the DNA TGTGCCAGCAGCTTAGATTTTGGACTAACACGTCCAGATACGCAGTATTTT. Residues: CASSLDFGLTRPDTQYF. The chain recombines TRBV11-2 with TRBJ2-3; possibly TRBD2 for D (6 bases). Trimming stripped 0 bases from V and 4 bases from J, with 17 bases between. Germline V lookup: CDR1 SGHAT, CDR2 FQNNGV. There are 17 residues in the CDR3.

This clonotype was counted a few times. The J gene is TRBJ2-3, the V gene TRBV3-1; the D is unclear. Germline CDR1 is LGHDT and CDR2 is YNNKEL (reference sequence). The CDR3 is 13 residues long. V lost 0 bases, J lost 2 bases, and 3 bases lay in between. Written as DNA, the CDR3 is TGTGCCAGCAGCCAAGATCCCACAGATACGCAGTATTTT. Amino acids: CASSQDPTDTQYF.

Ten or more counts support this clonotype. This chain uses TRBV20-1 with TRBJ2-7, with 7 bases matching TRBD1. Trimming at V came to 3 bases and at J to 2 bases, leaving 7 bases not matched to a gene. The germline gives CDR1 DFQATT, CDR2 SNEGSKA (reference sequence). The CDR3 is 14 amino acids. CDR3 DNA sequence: TGCAGTGCTAGCCGGGACAGTGCTACCTACGAGCAGTACTTC. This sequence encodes CSASRDSATYEQYF.

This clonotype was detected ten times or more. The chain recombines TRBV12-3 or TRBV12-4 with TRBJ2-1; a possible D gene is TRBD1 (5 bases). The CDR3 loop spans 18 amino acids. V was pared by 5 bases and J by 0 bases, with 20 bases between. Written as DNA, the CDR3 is TGTGCCAGCAGTCCCAGGGTTCTGCTCCTTAGCTCCTACAATGAGCAGTTCTTC. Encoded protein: CASSPRVLLLSSYNEQFF.

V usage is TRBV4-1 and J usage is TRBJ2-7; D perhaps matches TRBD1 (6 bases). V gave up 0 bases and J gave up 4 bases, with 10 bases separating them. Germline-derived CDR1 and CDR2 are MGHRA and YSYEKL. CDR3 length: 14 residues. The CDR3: CASSQDNREYEQYF. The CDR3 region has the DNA TGCGCCAGCAGCCAAGATAACAGGGAATACGAGCAGTACTTC.

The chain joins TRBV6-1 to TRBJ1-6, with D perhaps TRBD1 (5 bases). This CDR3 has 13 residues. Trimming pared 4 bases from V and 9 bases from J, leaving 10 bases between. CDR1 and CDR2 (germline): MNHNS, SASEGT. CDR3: CASSAQGVSPLHF. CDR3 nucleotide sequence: TGTGCCAGCAGTGCCCAAGGGGTTTCACCCCTCCACTTT.

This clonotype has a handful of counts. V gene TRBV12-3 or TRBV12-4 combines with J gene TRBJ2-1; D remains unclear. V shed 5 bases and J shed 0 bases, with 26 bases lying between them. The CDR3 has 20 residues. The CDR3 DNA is TGTGCCAGCAGTCCGTACCCGAATCAGTACACCAGTAGCTCCTACAATGAGCAGTTCTTC. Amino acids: CASSPYPNQYTSSSYNEQFF.

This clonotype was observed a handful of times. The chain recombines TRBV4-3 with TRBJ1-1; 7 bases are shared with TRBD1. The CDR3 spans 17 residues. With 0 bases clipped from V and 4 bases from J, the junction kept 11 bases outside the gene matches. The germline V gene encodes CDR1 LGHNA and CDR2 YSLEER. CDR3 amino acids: CASSQDGRNRGLTEAFF. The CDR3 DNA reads TGCGCCAGCAGCCAAGATGGGCGAAATAGGGGGCTCACTGAAGCTTTCTTT.

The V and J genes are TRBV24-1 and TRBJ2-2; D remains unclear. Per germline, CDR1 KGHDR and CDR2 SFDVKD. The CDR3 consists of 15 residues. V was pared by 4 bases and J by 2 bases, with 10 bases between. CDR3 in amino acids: CATSDLNLNTGELFF. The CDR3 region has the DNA TGTGCCACCAGTGACTTGAACCTAAACACCGGGGAGCTGTTTTTT.

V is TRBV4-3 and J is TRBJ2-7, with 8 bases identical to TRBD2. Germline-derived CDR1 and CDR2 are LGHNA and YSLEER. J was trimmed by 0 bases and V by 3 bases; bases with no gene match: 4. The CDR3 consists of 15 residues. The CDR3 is CASSQIAGLSYEQYF. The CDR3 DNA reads TGCGCCAGCAGCCAGATAGCGGGGCTCTCCTACGAGCAGTACTTC.

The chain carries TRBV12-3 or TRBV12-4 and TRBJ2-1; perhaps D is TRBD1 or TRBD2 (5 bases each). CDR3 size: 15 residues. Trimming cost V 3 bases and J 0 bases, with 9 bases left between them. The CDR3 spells CASSFGAGSYNEQFF. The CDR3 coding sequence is TGTGCCAGCAGTTTCGGGGCGGGCTCCTACAATGAGCAGTTCTTC.

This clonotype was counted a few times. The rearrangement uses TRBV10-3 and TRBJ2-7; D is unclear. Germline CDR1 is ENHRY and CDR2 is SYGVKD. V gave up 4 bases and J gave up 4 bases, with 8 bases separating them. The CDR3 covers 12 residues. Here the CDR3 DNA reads TGTGCCATCAGTGGGGGTAGTTACGAGCAGTACTTC. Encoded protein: CAISGGSYEQYF.

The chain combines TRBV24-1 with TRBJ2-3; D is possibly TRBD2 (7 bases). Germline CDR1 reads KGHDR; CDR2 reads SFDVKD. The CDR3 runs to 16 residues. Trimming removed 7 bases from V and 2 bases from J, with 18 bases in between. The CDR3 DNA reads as TGTGCCACCAGACCAGGGGCGGGAGAATTCACAGATACGCAGTATTTT. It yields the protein CATRPGAGEFTDTQYF.

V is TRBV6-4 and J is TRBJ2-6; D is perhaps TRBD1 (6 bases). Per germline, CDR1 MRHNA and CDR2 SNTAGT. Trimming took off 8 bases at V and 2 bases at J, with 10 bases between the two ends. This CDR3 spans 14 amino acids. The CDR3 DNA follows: TGTGCCAGCCTTACAGGGACTGGGGCCAACGTCCTGACTTTC. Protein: CASLTGTGANVLTF.

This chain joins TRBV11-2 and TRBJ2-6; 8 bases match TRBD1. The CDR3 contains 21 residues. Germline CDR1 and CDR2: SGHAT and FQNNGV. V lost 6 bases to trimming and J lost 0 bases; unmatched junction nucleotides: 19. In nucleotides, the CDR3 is TGTGCCAGCAGTGCCAGGGGGCCCCGTCAAACTAAAGCCTCTGGGGCCAACGTCCTGACTTTC. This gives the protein CASSARGPRQTKASGANVLTF.

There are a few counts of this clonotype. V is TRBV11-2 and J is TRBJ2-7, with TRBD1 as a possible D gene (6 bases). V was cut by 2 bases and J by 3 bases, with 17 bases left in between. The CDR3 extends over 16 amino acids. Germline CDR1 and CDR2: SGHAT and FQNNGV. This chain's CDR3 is CASSLRGYRDYYEQYF. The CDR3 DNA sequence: TGTGCCAGCAGCTTAAGGGGGTACAGGGATTACTACGAGCAGTACTTC.

CDR3: CAITATSGSTDTQYF. CDR3 nucleotide sequence: TGTGCCATCACCGCGACTAGCGGAAGCACAGATACGCAGTATTTT. The chain combines TRBV10-3 with TRBJ2-3; 9 positions agree with TRBD2. Trimming took 7 bases from V and 0 from J; bases not matched to a gene: 5. Looked up from germline, CDR1 is ENHRY and CDR2 is SYGVKD. The CDR3 loop spans 15 amino acids.

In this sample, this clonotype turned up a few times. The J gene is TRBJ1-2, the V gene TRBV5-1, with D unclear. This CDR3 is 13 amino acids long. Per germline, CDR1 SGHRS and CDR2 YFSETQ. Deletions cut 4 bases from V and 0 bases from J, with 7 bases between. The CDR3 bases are TGCGCCAGCAGCCGGGATGCTAACTATGGCTACACCTTC. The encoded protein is CASSRDANYGYTF.

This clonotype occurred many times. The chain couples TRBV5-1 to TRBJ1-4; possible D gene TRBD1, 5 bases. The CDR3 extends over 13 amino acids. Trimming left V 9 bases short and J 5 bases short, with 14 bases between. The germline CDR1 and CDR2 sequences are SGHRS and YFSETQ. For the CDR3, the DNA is TGCGCCACCCGGGACGTCGGGAATGAAAAACTGTTTTTT. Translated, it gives CATRDVGNEKLFF. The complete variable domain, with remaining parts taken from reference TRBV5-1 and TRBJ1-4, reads KAGVTQTPRYLIKTRGQQVTLSCSPISGHRSVSWYQQTPGQGLQFLFEYFSETQRNKGNFPGRFSGRQFSNSRSEMNVSTLELGDSALYLCATRDVGNEKLFFGSGTQLSVL.